This T cell receptor beta chain was found in a study of T cell repertoires in cytomegalovirus infection (dated by TCRdb to about 2019). In terms of the full investigation: Peptide stimulations targeted recently identified HLA-C-restricted CMV epitopes, whose presentation resists viral immunomodulation, together with well-studied HLA-B-restricted epitopes. Because public TCR beta signatures pointed to carriage of CMV infection together with the matching HLA type, the HLA type of each donor mattered for the analysis. Broad study findings and their caveats: In both this cohort and an independent cohort of a few hundred donors, the cumulative frequency of public TCR beta family members distinguished carriers of CMV infection plus the relevant HLA type. The ex vivo response was dominated by HLA-C-restricted CMV-specific TCR beta clonotypes, which also provided the single most frequent clonotype in two of eight donors.

The treatment or condition tag for this specimen amounts to: in vitro stimulation with specific CMV peptide epitopes to enrich CMV-specific T cells. The cysteine opens and the phenylalanine closes a CDR3 of 15 amino acids. Solely the CDR3 DNA is kept, with 45 bases framed from the first base. V loses 5 bases at its end and J loses 5 bases; junction bases beyond the gene matches: 7. Reading the germline V gene gives CDR1 MNHEY and CDR2 SVGEGT. Reads for this sample came from an Illumina HiSeq 1500. The public reads were reprocessed in TCRdb via fastp at Q25 and MiXCR, keeping in-frame beta chains. CDR3 protein sequences are deduplicated, and each keeps its most common genes and DNA. The table for this sample lists about 37,000 distinct CDR3 sequences; approximately 52% of them were counted only once. Together, the top ten hold around 90% of the sample. To note about this clonotype: No antigen is known for it. No base quality values were provided; no much bigger clone lies one nucleotide off.

The source material was CD8+ T cells from cultured PBMCs, sampled from culture after CMV antigen stimulation. This clonotype was sampled from a human donor in good health (CMV status not recorded). Some clones in this sample may be carry-over from other donors' samples. The V and J segments used are TRBV6-2 or TRBV6-3 and TRBJ1-1; TRBD1 lines up with 11 middle nucleotides. The CDR3 corresponds to CASSRGTGGRTEAFF. At the DNA level, the sequence is TGTGCCAGCAGTCGAGGGACAGGGGGTCGGACTGAAGCTTTCTTT.